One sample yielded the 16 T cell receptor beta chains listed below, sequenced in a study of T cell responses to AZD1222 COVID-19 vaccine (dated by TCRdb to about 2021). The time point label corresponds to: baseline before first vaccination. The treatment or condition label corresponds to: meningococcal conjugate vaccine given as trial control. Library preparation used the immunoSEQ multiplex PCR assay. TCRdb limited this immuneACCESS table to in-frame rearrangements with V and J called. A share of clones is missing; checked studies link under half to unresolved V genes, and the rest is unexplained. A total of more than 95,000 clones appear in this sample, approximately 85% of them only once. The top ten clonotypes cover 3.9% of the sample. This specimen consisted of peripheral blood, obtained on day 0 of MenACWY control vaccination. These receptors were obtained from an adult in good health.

CDR3: CASSLRSNQPQHF. The CDR3 DNA reads as TGTGCCAGCAGTTTGCGTAGCAATCAGCCCCAGCATTTT. The V and J genes are TRBV28 and TRBJ1-5; D is unresolved. This CDR3 is built from 13 residues. In germline, CDR1 is MDHEN, CDR2 SYDVKM. Trimming left V 3 bases short and J 0 bases short, with 3 bases between.

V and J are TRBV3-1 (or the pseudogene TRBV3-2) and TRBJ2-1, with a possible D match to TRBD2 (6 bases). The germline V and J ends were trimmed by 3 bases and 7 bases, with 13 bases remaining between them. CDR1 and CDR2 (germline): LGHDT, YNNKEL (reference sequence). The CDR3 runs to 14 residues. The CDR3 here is CASSQSRLANEQFF. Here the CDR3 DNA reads TGTGCCAGCAGCCAGTCCAGGCTAGCGAATGAGCAGTTCTTC.

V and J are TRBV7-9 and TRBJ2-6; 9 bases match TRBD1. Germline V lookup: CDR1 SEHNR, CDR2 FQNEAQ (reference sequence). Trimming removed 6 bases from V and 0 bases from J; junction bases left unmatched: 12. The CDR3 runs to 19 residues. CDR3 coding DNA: TGTGCCAGCAGTCATTCTTCCGGGACAGGGTTCTCTGGGGCCAACGTCCTGACTTTC. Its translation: CASSHSSGTGFSGANVLTF.

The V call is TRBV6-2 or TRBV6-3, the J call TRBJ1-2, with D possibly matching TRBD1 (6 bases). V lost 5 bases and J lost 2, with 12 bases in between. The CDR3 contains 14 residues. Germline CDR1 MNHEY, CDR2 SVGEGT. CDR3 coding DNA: TGTGCCAGCAGTGCCGGGGGGCGCAACTATGGCTACACCTTC. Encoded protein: CASSAGGRNYGYTF.

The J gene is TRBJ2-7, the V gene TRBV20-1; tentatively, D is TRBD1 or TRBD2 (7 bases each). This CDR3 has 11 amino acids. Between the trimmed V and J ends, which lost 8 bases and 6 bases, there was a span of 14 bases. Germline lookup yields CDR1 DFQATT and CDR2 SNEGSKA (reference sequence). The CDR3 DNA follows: TGCAGTTCCCAGGGGGGGGGCGAGCAGTACTTC. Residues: CSSQGGGEQYF.

The CDR3 DNA reads as TGTGCCAGCAGCACCAACTATGGCTACACCTTC. Amino acids: CASSTNYGYTF. This sequence joins TRBV12-3 or TRBV12-4 and TRBJ1-2; D remains unclear. This CDR3 region has 11 residues. Deletions cut 6 bases from V and 2 bases from J, with 4 bases between.

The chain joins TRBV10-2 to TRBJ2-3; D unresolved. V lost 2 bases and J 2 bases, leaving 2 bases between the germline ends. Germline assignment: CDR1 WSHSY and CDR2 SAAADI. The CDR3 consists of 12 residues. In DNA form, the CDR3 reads TGCGCCAGCAGTGAGCCCACAGATACGCAGTATTTT. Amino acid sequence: CASSEPTDTQYF.

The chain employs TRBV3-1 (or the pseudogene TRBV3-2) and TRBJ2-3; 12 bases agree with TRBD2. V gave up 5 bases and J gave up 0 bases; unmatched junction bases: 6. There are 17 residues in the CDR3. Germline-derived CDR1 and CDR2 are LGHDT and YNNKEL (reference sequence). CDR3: CASSTTSGGPSTDTQYF. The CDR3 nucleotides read TGTGCCAGCAGCACTACTAGCGGGGGGCCCAGCACAGATACGCAGTATTTT.

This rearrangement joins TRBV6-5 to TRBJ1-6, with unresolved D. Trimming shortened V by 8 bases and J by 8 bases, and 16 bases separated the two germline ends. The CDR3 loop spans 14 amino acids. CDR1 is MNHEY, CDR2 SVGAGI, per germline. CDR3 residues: CASDHKGLDSPLHF. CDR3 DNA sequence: TGTGCCAGCGATCATAAGGGTTTAGATTCACCCCTCCACTTT.

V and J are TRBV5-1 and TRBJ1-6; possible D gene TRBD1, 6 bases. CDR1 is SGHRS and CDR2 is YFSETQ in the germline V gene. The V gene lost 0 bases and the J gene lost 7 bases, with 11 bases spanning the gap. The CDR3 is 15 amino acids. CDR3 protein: CASSLDQGQNSPLHF. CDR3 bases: TGCGCCAGCAGCTTGGATCAGGGGCAGAATTCACCCCTCCACTTT. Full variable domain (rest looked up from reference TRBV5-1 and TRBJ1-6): KAGVTQTPRYLIKTRGQQVTLSCSPISGHRSVSWYQQTPGQGLQFLFEYFSETQRNKGNFPGRFSGRQFSNSRSEMNVSTLELGDSALYLCASSLDQGQNSPLHFGNGTRLTVT.

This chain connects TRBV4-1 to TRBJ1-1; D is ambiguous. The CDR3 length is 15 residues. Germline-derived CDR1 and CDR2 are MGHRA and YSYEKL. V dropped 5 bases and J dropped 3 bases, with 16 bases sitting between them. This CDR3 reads CASSAQSGIHTEAFF. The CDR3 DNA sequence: TGCGCCAGCAGCGCCCAATCGGGAATTCACACTGAAGCTTTCTTT.

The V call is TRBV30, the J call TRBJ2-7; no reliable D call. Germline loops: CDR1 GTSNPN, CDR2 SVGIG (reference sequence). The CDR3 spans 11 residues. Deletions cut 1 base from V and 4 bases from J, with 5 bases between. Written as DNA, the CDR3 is TGTGCCTGGAGTGCTCCTTACGAGCAGTACTTC. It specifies CAWSAPYEQYF.

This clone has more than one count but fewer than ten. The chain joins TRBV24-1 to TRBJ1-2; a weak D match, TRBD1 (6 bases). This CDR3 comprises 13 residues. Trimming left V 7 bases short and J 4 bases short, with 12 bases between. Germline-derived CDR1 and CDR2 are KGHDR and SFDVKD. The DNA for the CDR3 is TGTGCCACCAGGGCAACAGGGCTCTATGGCTACACCTTC. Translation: CATRATGLYGYTF.

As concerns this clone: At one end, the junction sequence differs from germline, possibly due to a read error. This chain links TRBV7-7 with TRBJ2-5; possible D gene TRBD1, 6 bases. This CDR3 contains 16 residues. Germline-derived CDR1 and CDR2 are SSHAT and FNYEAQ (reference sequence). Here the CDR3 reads CASSLGGQPVQETQYF. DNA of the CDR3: TGTGCTAGCAGCTTAGGCGGACAGCCAGTACAAGAGACCCAGTACTTC.

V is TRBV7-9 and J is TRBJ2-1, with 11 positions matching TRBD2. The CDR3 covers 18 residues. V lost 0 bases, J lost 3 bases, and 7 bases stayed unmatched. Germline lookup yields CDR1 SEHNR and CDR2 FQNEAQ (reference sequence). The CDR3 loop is CASSLAGAGLAGYNEQFF. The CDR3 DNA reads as TGTGCCAGCAGCTTAGCCGGGGCAGGACTAGCGGGCTACAATGAGCAGTTCTTC.

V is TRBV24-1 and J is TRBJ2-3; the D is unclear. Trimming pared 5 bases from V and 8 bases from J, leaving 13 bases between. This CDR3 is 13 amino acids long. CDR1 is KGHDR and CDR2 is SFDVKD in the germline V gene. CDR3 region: CATSVSTRGTQYF. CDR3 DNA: TGTGCCACCAGTGTATCCACCCGAGGTACGCAGTATTTT.